The 32 T cell receptor beta chains presented below share a single source sample, sequenced in a study of T cells in Graves' hyperthyroidism and ophthalmopathy. Amplification yielded TCR beta CDR3 regions, with RNA transcripts as the source. The HTBI primer set was used in a first-round RT-PCR of the TCR CDR3. One entry per CDR3 protein results from TCRdb running MiXCR on the multiplex PCR reads. Here the sample spans approximately 350,000 distinct CDR3 sequences, approximately 16% being singletons. The sample comprised blood. These receptors were obtained from a woman in her sixties with Graves' ophthalmopathy.

The genes are TRBV3-1 and TRBJ1-1; a possible D gene is TRBD1 (5 bases). This CDR3 region has 14 residues. The germline gives CDR1 LGHDT, CDR2 YNNKEL (reference sequence). V was trimmed by 1 base and J by 6 bases, leaving 12 bases between them. CDR3 sequence: CASSQVGGVPEAFF. CDR3 coding DNA: TGTGCCAGCAGCCAAGTGGGGGGGGTCCCTGAAGCTTTCTTT.

This clonotype was recorded many times. V is TRBV7-3 and J is TRBJ2-3; 7 bases fit TRBD2. CDR1 is SGHTA, CDR2 FQGTGA, per germline. Trimming cost V 1 base and J 2 bases; bases outside gene matches: 12. The CDR3 has 18 amino acids. Here the CDR3 DNA reads TGTGCCAGCAGCTTAAACCCCCCGCTAGCGGTACCCACAGATACGCAGTATTTT. Its translation is CASSLNPPLAVPTDTQYF.

The sample holds a few counts of this clonotype. The rearrangement uses TRBV28 and TRBJ1-4; possible D gene TRBD1, 5 bases. The length of the CDR3 is 15 residues. Germline CDR1 MDHEN, CDR2 SYDVKM. V dropped 5 bases and J dropped 8 bases, with 18 bases sitting between them. As DNA, the CDR3 is TGTGCCAGCAGTAGCCCGACCGGGACGGAAGAAAAACTGTTTTTT. Its protein is CASSSPTGTEEKLFF.

As regards this clonotype: Being one base from a much bigger clone, this may be a read error. The CDR3 DNA sequence: TGTGCCAGCAGCCCCAACGACGGGACAGCGACCACTGAAGCTTTCTTT. Amino acids: CASSPNDGTATTEAFF. The chain recombines TRBV3-1 with TRBJ1-1; 7 nucleotides align to TRBD1. The CDR3 consists of 16 residues. J gave up 4 bases and V 4 bases, and 12 bases lay outside the gene matches. Germline assignment: CDR1 LGHDT and CDR2 YNNKEL (reference sequence).

This clonotype was counted ten times or more. The chain carries TRBV12-3 or TRBV12-4 and TRBJ1-1; D is possibly TRBD1 (5 bases). Trimming removed 7 bases from V and 6 bases from J, with 12 bases in between. This CDR3 has 12 residues. CDR3 sequence (DNA): TGTGCCAGCAATGCAGGGTTTTCTGAAGCTTTCTTT. Residues: CASNAGFSEAFF.

This clonotype has ten or more counts. V gene TRBV11-2 combines with J gene TRBJ2-2, with 9 positions matching TRBD1. The germline V gene encodes CDR1 SGHAT and CDR2 FQNNGV. With 1 base clipped from V and 0 bases from J, the junction kept 0 bases outside the gene matches. The CDR3 is made up of 16 amino acids. As DNA, the CDR3 is TGTGCCAGCAGCTTAGGGACAGGGGCGAACACCGGGGAGCTGTTTTTT. It codes for CASSLGTGANTGELFF.

The chain joins TRBV7-8 to TRBJ1-6, with D perhaps TRBD1 (6 bases). Germline CDR1 reads SGHVS; CDR2 reads FQNEAQ. V gave up 1 base and J gave up 7 bases, with 11 bases separating them. The CDR3 has 15 residues. The CDR3 spells CASSLDVRGNSPLHF. The CDR3 DNA reads as TGTGCCAGCAGCTTAGACGTCAGGGGAAATTCACCCCTCCACTTT.

V gene TRBV19 combines with J gene TRBJ2-7; TRBD2 agrees at 8 bases. CDR1 and CDR2 (germline): LNHDA, SQIVND (reference sequence). V was pared by 6 bases and J by 2 bases, with 12 bases of the junction left unmatched. The CDR3 contains 16 residues. CDR3 bases: TGTGCCAGTAGCTTAGAGAGTAGCGGGATACCCTACGAGCAGTACTTC. The encoded protein is CASSLESSGIPYEQYF.

The chain carries TRBV12-3 or TRBV12-4 and TRBJ1-2, with unresolved D. V was shortened by 7 bases and J by 4 bases, with 10 bases between the two germline ends. There are 12 residues in the CDR3. This CDR3 is CASTRPGYGYTF. DNA of the CDR3: TGTGCCAGCACCAGGCCGGGCTATGGCTACACCTTC.

In this sample, this clonotype turned up many times. V usage is TRBV28 and J usage is TRBJ1-5; 8 bases align to TRBD1. The CDR3 has 14 residues. Germline values: CDR1 MDHEN, CDR2 SYDVKM. V dropped 7 bases and J dropped 7; count of bases not matched to a gene: 9. CDR3 nucleotides: TGTGCCAGCAAATTCAGGGGGCGCGAACAGCCCCAGCATTTT. This gives the protein CASKFRGREQPQHF.

The chain links TRBV6-5 to TRBJ2-2; TRBD2 matches at 8 bases. Per germline, CDR1 MNHEY and CDR2 SVGAGI. The CDR3 extends over 17 amino acids. J lost 4 bases, V lost 4 bases, and 11 bases had no gene match. CDR3 protein: CASSSTSGKPRTGELFF. In DNA, the CDR3 is TGTGCCAGCAGTTCCACTAGCGGTAAACCGCGCACCGGGGAGCTGTTTTTT.

This clonotype was recorded at least ten times. The chain employs TRBV2 and TRBJ2-3; the D gene is possibly TRBD1 (6 bases). Looked up from germline, CDR1 is SNHLY and CDR2 is FYNNEI. The CDR3 length is 13 residues. With 5 bases removed from V and 5 bases from J, the gap between germline ends came to 11 bases. The CDR3: CASSIQGIDTQYF. CDR3 sequence (DNA): TGTGCCAGCAGTATCCAGGGGATAGATACGCAGTATTTT.

The chain has TRBV4-1 and TRBJ2-1, with TRBD2 identical over 7 bases. The germline V gene encodes CDR1 MGHRA and CDR2 YSYEKL. The length of the CDR3 is 15 residues. V was pared by 2 bases and J by 2 bases, with 3 bases of the junction left unmatched. In nucleotides, the CDR3 is TGCGCCAGCAGCCAAATCGGACTAGCCTACAATGAGCAGTTCTTC. This encodes CASSQIGLAYNEQFF.

Ten or more counts support this clonotype. The chain employs TRBV28 and TRBJ2-5; TRBD1 might be the D (6 bases). The V gene's germline CDR1 is MDHEN and CDR2 SYDVKM. The ends were cut back, 3 bases at V and 6 bases at J, with 17 bases in the middle. This CDR3 is built from 15 residues. CDR3 nucleotides: TGTGCCAGCAGTTTTTCCACAGGGTGGTCTAAGACCCAGTACTTC. Amino acids: CASSFSTGWSKTQYF. Full variable domain (outside the CDR3, taken from reference TRBV28 and TRBJ2-5): DVKVTQSSRYLVKRTGEKVFLECVQDMDHENMFWYRQDPGLGLRLIYFSYDVKMKEKGDIPEGYSVSREKKERFSLILESASTNQTSMYLCASSFSTGWSKTQYFGPGTRLLVL.

The table lists this clonotype with many counts. The genes are TRBV28 and TRBJ1-1, with D possibly matching TRBD1 (5 bases). The CDR3 has 15 amino acids. Germline CDR1 and CDR2: MDHEN and SYDVKM. Trimming pared 2 bases from V and 6 bases from J, leaving 16 bases between. As DNA, the CDR3 is TGTGCCAGCAGTTTAGGAGGGGAAGGAGGCGCTGAAGCTTTCTTT. Translation gives CASSLGGEGGAEAFF.

This clonotype was seen only a few times. CDR3 coding DNA: TGTGCCAGCAGTTTATATGGGGCAGCAGGTAGCAATCAGCCCCAGCATTTT. It yields the protein CASSLYGAAGSNQPQHF. The chain couples TRBV27 to TRBJ1-5; possibly TRBD1 for D (5 bases). Germline V gene data show CDR1 as MNHEY and CDR2 as SMNVEV (reference sequence). The CDR3 extends over 17 amino acids. The germline V and J ends were trimmed by 1 base and 0 bases, with 13 bases remaining between them.

This clonotype came up a few times. This sequence joins TRBV2 and TRBJ1-1; 8 bases map to TRBD1. This CDR3 comprises 13 residues. In germline, CDR1 is SNHLY, CDR2 FYNNEI. The V and J ends lost 8 bases and 4 bases, in that order; junction bases with no gene match: 6. CDR3 sequence (DNA): TGTGCCAGCTGTCAGGGGGCTTTCACTGAAGCTTTCTTT. It codes for CASCQGAFTEAFF.

This clonotype was counted between two and nine times. V usage is TRBV20-1 and J usage is TRBJ2-1; TRBD2 agrees at 11 bases. V was clipped by 0 bases and J by 1 base; unmatched bases: 8. Germline CDR1 reads DFQATT; CDR2 reads SNEGSKA (reference sequence). There are 18 residues in the CDR3. The CDR3 coding sequence is TGCAGTGCTAGAGATCGGGGTAGCGGGAGGGGGTCCTACAATGAGCAGTTCTTC. Its translation: CSARDRGSGRGSYNEQFF.

The sample holds a few counts of this clonotype. The chain's CDR3 is CSAPGQGLAGANVLTF. Written as DNA, the CDR3 is TGCAGTGCCCCGGGACAGGGGTTGGCTGGGGCCAACGTCCTGACTTTC. This rearrangement joins TRBV20-1 to TRBJ2-6; 10 bases line up with TRBD1. Trimming cost V 6 bases and J 2 bases; bases outside gene matches: 7. Per the germline V gene, CDR1 is DFQATT and CDR2 is SNEGSKA (reference sequence). The CDR3 is 16 amino acids.

This clonotype appeared many times. The genes are TRBV10-3 and TRBJ2-1; TRBD2 matches at 15 bases. J was trimmed by 7 bases and V by 2 bases; bases with no gene match: 3. Germline V gene lookup returns CDR1 ENHRY and CDR2 SYGVKD. The CDR3 is 16 amino acids. For the CDR3, the DNA is TGTGCCATCAGTGAGACGGGACTAGCGGGAGGTAATGAGCAGTTCTTC. Translating gives CAISETGLAGGNEQFF.

On this clonotype: A read error may produce the germline difference seen at one junction end. The chain recombines TRBV5-6 with TRBJ1-6; TRBD1 agrees at 7 bases. Germline-derived CDR1 and CDR2 are SGHDT and YYEEEE. This CDR3 comprises 15 residues. CDR3 nucleotides: TGTGCCAGCAGCGCCGACAGGGTAATGAATTCAGCCCTCCACTTT. It codes for CASSADRVMNSALHF.

J is TRBJ1-1 and V is TRBV2; D is uncertain. The CDR3 is made up of 13 amino acids. Per germline, CDR1 SNHLY and CDR2 FYNNEI. Trimming removed 7 bases at V and 3 bases at J, with 12 bases between. CDR3 bases: TGTGCCAGCACTTGGAACAGCGACACTGAAGCTTTCTTT. It encodes CASTWNSDTEAFF.

This clonotype was counted many times. The V call is TRBV19, the J call TRBJ2-7; TRBD1 might be the D (5 bases). The V end lost 3 bases, the J end lost 2 bases, and 8 bases lay between the germline ends. The germline V gene has CDR1 LNHDA and CDR2 SQIVND (reference sequence). The CDR3 consists of 13 residues. CDR3 nucleotides: TGTGCCAGTAGTATGCCGGACACCTACGAGCAGTACTTC. Translation gives CASSMPDTYEQYF.

Many counts were recorded for this clonotype. The CDR3 DNA is TGTGCCAGCAGCCAAGGCAGAACTGAAGCTTTCTTT. Protein: CASSQGRTEAFF. The V gene is TRBV3-1, the J gene TRBJ1-1; D gene ambiguous. This CDR3 contains 12 residues. Germline V gene lookup returns CDR1 LGHDT and CDR2 YNNKEL (reference sequence). V was trimmed by 1 base and J by 5 bases, leaving 5 bases between them. Full variable domain (outside the CDR3, taken from reference TRBV3-1 and TRBJ1-1): DTAVSQTPKYLVTQMGNDKSIKCEQNLGHDTMYWYKQDSKKFLKIMFSYNNKELIINETVPNRFSPKSPDKAHLNLHINSLELGDSAVYFCASSQGRTEAFFGQGTRLTVV.

This clonotype showed up many times. CDR3 sequence (DNA): TGTGCCAGCAGCCGGGACAGGGCGGCCACTGAAGCTTTCTTT. It yields the protein CASSRDRAATEAFF. The gene calls are TRBV28 and TRBJ1-1, with TRBD1 matching over 9 bases. The length of the CDR3 is 14 residues. The junction had 6 bases not matched to a gene; V was cut back by 6 bases and J by 4 bases. Germline loops: CDR1 MDHEN, CDR2 SYDVKM.

In DNA, the CDR3 is TGTGCCAGCAGTTCCGATAGATGGACAGATACGCAGTATTTT. It specifies CASSSDRWTDTQYF. The rearrangement uses TRBV2 and TRBJ2-3; no clear D. This CDR3 is built from 14 residues. CDR1 SNHLY and CDR2 FYNNEI come from the germline V gene. Trimming took 5 bases from V and 3 from J, leaving 12 bases between them. Full variable domain (remainder filled in from reference TRBV2 and TRBJ2-3): EPEVTQTPSHQVTQMGQEVILRCVPISNHLYFYWYRQILGQKVEFLVSFYNNEISEKSEIFDDQFSVERPDGSNFTLKIRSTKLEDSAMYFCASSSDRWTDTQYFGPGTRLTVL.

The table lists this clonotype with many counts. V and J are TRBV4-1 and TRBJ2-2, with D unclear. The CDR3 totals 14 residues. Trimming removed 4 bases at V and 6 bases at J, with 12 bases between. Germline-derived CDR1 and CDR2 are MGHRA and YSYEKL. CDR3 sequence: CASSLGTRSGELFF. The CDR3 DNA reads as TGCGCCAGCAGCCTAGGAACTCGTTCCGGGGAGCTGTTTTTT.

There are a few counts of this clonotype. The chain has TRBV28 and TRBJ1-5; TRBD1 is a possible D gene (5 bases). The CDR3 has 16 amino acids. Germline V gene lookup returns CDR1 MDHEN and CDR2 SYDVKM. Trimming took 6 bases from V and 0 from J, leaving 15 bases between them. The CDR3 spells CASRSRDGGSNQPQHF. CDR3 sequence (DNA): TGTGCCAGCAGATCGAGGGATGGGGGTAGCAATCAGCCCCAGCATTTT. Full variable domain (missing parts from reference TRBV28 and TRBJ1-5): DVKVTQSSRYLVKRTGEKVFLECVQDMDHENMFWYRQDPGLGLRLIYFSYDVKMKEKGDIPEGYSVSREKKERFSLILESASTNQTSMYLCASRSRDGGSNQPQHFGDGTRLSIL.

This clonotype was seen many times. The chain links TRBV28 to TRBJ2-7, with D possibly called TRBD1 or TRBD2 (6 bases each). The CDR3 runs 15 residues. In germline, CDR1 is MDHEN, CDR2 SYDVKM. Trimming removed 10 bases at V and 3 bases at J, with 22 bases between. CDR3 in amino acids: CATSPIGGRIYEQYF. CDR3 bases: TGTGCCACCTCCCCGATAGGGGGGCGGATCTACGAGCAGTACTTC.

The chain is built from TRBV12-3 or TRBV12-4 and TRBJ1-2, with TRBD1 matching over 7 bases. J lost 5 bases, V lost 5 bases, and 14 bases had no gene match. The CDR3 has 16 amino acids. The CDR3 DNA reads TGTGCCAGCAGTGTAACCGGACAGGCGGGGGGTTATGGCTACACCTTC. Amino acids: CASSVTGQAGGYGYTF.

This clonotype was picked up many times. This chain links TRBV30 with TRBJ2-1, with a possible D match to TRBD2 (6 bases). The V gene lost 7 bases and the J gene lost 2 bases, with 12 bases spanning the gap. Per germline, CDR1 GTSNPN and CDR2 SVGIG (reference sequence). The CDR3 has 13 residues. This CDR3 reads CASMAGPYNEQFF. CDR3 sequence (DNA): TGTGCCTCCATGGCGGGACCCTACAATGAGCAGTTCTTC. Drawing the rest from reference TRBV30 and TRBJ2-1, the complete variable domain is SQTIHQWPATLVQPVGSPLSLECTVEGTSNPNLYWYRQAAGRGLQLLFYSVGIGQISSEVPQNLSASRPQDRQFILSSKKLLLSDSGFYLCASMAGPYNEQFFGPGTRLTVL.

This clonotype was seen more than once but under ten times. This chain connects TRBV29-1 to TRBJ1-2; 8 nucleotides agree with TRBD1. CDR3 size: 14 residues. Germline V CDR1 and CDR2: SQVTM, ANQGSEA. The J segment lost 2 bases and the V segment lost 6 bases, leaving 8 bases of the junction unmatched. This chain's CDR3 is CSVDRDRSNYGYTF. The CDR3 DNA is TGCAGCGTGGACCGGGACAGGTCCAACTATGGCTACACCTTC.